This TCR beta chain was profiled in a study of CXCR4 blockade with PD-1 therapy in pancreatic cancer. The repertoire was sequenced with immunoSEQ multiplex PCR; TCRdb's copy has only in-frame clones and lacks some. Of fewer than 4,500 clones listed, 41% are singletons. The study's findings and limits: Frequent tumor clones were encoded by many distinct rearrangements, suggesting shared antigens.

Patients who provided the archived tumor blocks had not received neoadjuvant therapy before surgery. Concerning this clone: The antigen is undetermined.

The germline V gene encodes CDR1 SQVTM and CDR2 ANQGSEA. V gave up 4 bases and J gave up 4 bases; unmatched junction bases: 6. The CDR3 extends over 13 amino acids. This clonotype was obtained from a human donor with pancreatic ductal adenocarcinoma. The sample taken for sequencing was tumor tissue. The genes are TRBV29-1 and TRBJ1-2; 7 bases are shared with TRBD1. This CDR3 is CSVGGDRFYGYTF. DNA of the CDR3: TGCAGCGTTGGGGGGGACAGATTCTATGGCTACACCTTC.